Listed below are T cell receptor beta chains from one sample, sequenced in a study of blood T cell repertoires in COVID-19. Generated by immunoSEQ multiplex PCR, the TCRdb table keeps only in-frame clones and is missing some. The sample shows 95,000 to 110,000 clones, about 92% of them seen only once. The specimen was peripheral blood. These receptor sequences come from a woman older than 75 in a cohort sampled during active COVID-19. CDR3s include the opening cysteine and the closing phenylalanine or tryptophan.

J gene	V gene	CDR3 protein
TRBJ1-2	TRBV30	CAWSVEGGPNYGYTF
TRBJ1-5	TRBV5-6	CASSSDRSYQPQHF
TRBJ2-7	TRBV29-1	CSVDGMGQGGEQYF
TRBJ1-2	TRBV6-5	CASRDRGTFYGYTF
TRBJ2-7	TRBV5-1	CASSSTGSSYEQYF
TRBJ2-3	TRBV6-5	CASRGTGSDTQYF
TRBJ2-7	TRBV7-9	CASRRGGAYEQYF
TRBJ2-7	TRBV28	CASSRQGGYEQYF
TRBJ2-7	TRBV2	CASSETARNSYEQYF
TRBJ2-3	TRBV7-2	CASRDSSTDTQYF
TRBJ1-4	TRBV3-1/TRBV3-2	CASSQGSGPSNEKLFF
TRBJ2-7	TRBV6-5	CASSTGQGSYEQYF
TRBJ1-6	TRBV21-1	CASSKASRGQKKSYNSPLHF
TRBJ2-5	TRBV5-1	CASSILYQETQYF
TRBJ1-1	TRBV18	CASSPSGQETEAFF
TRBJ2-7	TRBV10-1	CASSDRAYEQYF
TRBJ2-1	TRBV7-9	CASSLAGTAYNEQFF
TRBJ1-2	TRBV5-1	CASSLEGQGGYTF
TRBJ2-1	TRBV7-2	CASRGGGVVEFGQFF
TRBJ1-5	TRBV28	CASSSPTGNSNQPQHF
TRBJ2-1	TRBV7-2	CASSLDWYNEQFF
TRBJ2-3	TRBV7-2	CASSLAPSGGDTQYF
TRBJ2-7	TRBV5-4	CASSPAPDLYEQYF
TRBJ2-7	TRBV4-2	CASSQDWLAGVYEQYF
TRBJ2-1	TRBV9	CASSGGVFGNEQFF
TRBJ2-3	TRBV30	CAYTIGGTPSTDTQYF
TRBJ1-5	TRBV6-6	CASSYGGYNQPQHF
TRBJ2-1	TRBV11-3	CASSFGGLDNEQFF
TRBJ2-1	TRBV6-1	CASSEAGGAYNEQFF
TRBJ2-2	TRBV19	CASTPMRLNTGELFF
TRBJ1-1	TRBV19	CASSTTGRRGTEAFF
TRBJ1-5	TRBV28	CASSIRGNQPQHF